This T cell receptor (beta chain) was captured in a study of cytomegalovirus exposure and HLA in healthy donors. V was shortened by 0 bases and J by 3 bases, with 9 bases between the two germline ends. CDR3 size: 14 residues. The germline V gene has CDR1 ENHRY and CDR2 SYGVKD. Remarks on this clone: The antigen is unknown.

Study-wide findings and caveats: Cytomegalovirus status was reportedly diagnosed by the classifier with high specificity and sensitivity. Later analysis reportedly placed an Asian-associated ancestry cluster below the roughly 600-donor mean in N-insertions. A later analysis showed TCR association rates differing by HLA locus, peaking at DRB1 and lowest at HLA-C. In a later analysis, TCR beta V- and J-gene trimming showed a link to a missense DCLRE1C variant.

Researchers ran the PCR with 60 Vbeta and 13 Jbeta primers. Sequencing used immunoSEQ multiplex PCR; TCRdb keeps in-frame clones, though not all of them. Of about 90,000 clones in the sample, 67% were seen once. This TCR derives from a man aged 30 to 45 in good health and CMV-seronegative. The chain employs TRBV10-3 and TRBJ2-7; D not resolved. Sequencing was performed on PBMCs. Here the CDR3 reads CAISESGFGYEQYF. DNA of the CDR3: TGTGCCATCAGTGAGTCCGGGTTCGGCTACGAGCAGTACTTC.